The rows below give T cell receptor beta chains drawn from one sample of a study of control samples from healthy donors and cancer patients. Data came from immunoSEQ multiplex PCR; TCRdb stores just in-frame clones and leaves some out. This sample carries about 77,000 clones, 80% to 95% of them seen once, and the ten largest clones take 5% to 6.5%. The sequencing input was blood. The receptors were sampled from a woman aged 55 to 70 in good health. Both conserved end residues are part of each CDR3. The D gene is left open where the match is weak. Where a row states a size, it is once, few, many or the class of an expanded clone; other rows omit it.

CDR3nt	CDR3aa	v_gene	d_gene	abundance	j_gene
TGTGCCAGCAGCCAAGAAATAACGAGGGTTCAGTTCTTC	CASSQEITRVQFF	TRBV3-1/TRBV3-2	-	-	TRBJ2-1
TGTGCCAGCAGTCCAAGATTCAAGAACACTGAAGCTTTCTTT	CASSPRFKNTEAFF	TRBV6-5	-	-	TRBJ1-1
TGTGCCAGCAGCTTAGAGACAGGCCACTACAATGAGCAGTTCTTC	CASSLETGHYNEQFF	TRBV11-2	-	-	TRBJ2-1
TGTGCCAGCACAGGGGATACGCAGTATTTT	CASTGDTQYF	TRBV6-5	-	once	TRBJ2-3
TGTGCCAGCAGTGAAGGTGGCAGGGGACCCTATGGCTACACCTTC	CASSEGGRGPYGYTF	TRBV6-1	-	few	TRBJ1-2
TGCGCCAGCAGCTTGGTGGGGACACTGGAGACCCAGTACTTC	CASSLVGTLETQYF	TRBV5-1	-	-	TRBJ2-5
TGTGCCAGTACCATCGGAGGTTATGGCTACACCTTC	CASTIGGYGYTF	TRBV19	-	many	TRBJ1-2
TGTGCCAGCAGTTTTAAGGCATTCTATAGCAATCAGCCCCAGCATTTT	CASSFKAFYSNQPQHF	TRBV28	-	-	TRBJ1-5
TGTGCCAGTACCGTCCCCGAGAACTGGAACTATGGCTACACCTTC	CASTVPENWNYGYTF	TRBV19	-	-	TRBJ1-2
TGTGCCAGCAGCCCCCTCTCTGAGCAGTTCTTC	CASSPLSEQFF	TRBV12-3/TRBV12-4	-	-	TRBJ2-1
TGTGCCAGTAGTATTAGACCCGGGACAGGGTTCACTGAAGCTTTCTTT	CASSIRPGTGFTEAFF	TRBV19	TRBD1	-	TRBJ1-1
TGTGCCAGCAGCTTAGAGCAGTATACTGAAGCTTTCTTT	CASSLEQYTEAFF	TRBV7-9	-	-	TRBJ1-1
TGTGCCAGCACGGACGGACAGGGGGCGTTTGGCTACACCTTC	CASTDGQGAFGYTF	TRBV2	TRBD1	-	TRBJ1-2
TGTGCCAGTAGTAGCGGGAGGGAGTACAATGAGCAGTTCTTC	CASSSGREYNEQFF	TRBV19	TRBD2	-	TRBJ2-1
TGTGCCAGCAGCGACAGGCGCTACGAGCAGTACTTC	CASSDRRYEQYF	TRBV6-5	-	-	TRBJ2-7
TGTGCCAGTACCCCGGGACAGGATAATTCACCCCTCCACTTT	CASTPGQDNSPLHF	TRBV19	TRBD1	-	TRBJ1-6
TGTGCCAGCATGGCCAACACTGAAGCTTTCTTT	CASMANTEAFF	TRBV6-5	-	-	TRBJ1-1
TGTGCCAGTAGCCTGGGACAGGGAGATGGCTACACCTTC	CASSLGQGDGYTF	TRBV19	TRBD1	-	TRBJ1-2
TGTGCCAGCTCACCACCCCGGACAGGGAACACTGAAGCTTTCTTT	CASSPPRTGNTEAFF	TRBV18	TRBD1	-	TRBJ1-1
TGTGCCAGCAGTCGCGGGGTGAGGGAGACCCAGTACTTC	CASSRGVRETQYF	TRBV6-4	-	-	TRBJ2-5
TGTGCCAGCAGTTCTCCCGGGACGGGTAATGAAAAACTGTTTTTT	CASSSPGTGNEKLFF	TRBV28	-	-	TRBJ1-4
TGTGCAAGTCGTTACCTAGGCGGGAGGGAGGCAGATACGCAGTATTTT	CASRYLGGREADTQYF	TRBV12-2	-	-	TRBJ2-3
TGTGCCAGCAGTCAGCGGGAGGGCAGGGGAGATACGCAGTATTTT	CASSQREGRGDTQYF	TRBV2	TRBD2	-	TRBJ2-3
TGTGCCAGCAGCTTGGGACGGGTCTATGGCTACACCTTC	CASSLGRVYGYTF	TRBV6-5	-	-	TRBJ1-2
TGCGCCAGCAGACCGGACTCAGCTCGTATGAACACTGAAGCTTTCTTT	CASRPDSARMNTEAFF	TRBV5-1	-	-	TRBJ1-1
TGTGCCATCAGGCCCTCGACAGGGGAGTTCACTGAAGCTTTCTTT	CAIRPSTGEFTEAFF	TRBV10-3	TRBD1	-	TRBJ1-1
TGCGCCAGCAGCTTGTCAACGGGAGGATCCTACAATGAGCAGTTCTTC	CASSLSTGGSYNEQFF	TRBV5-1	TRBD2	-	TRBJ2-1
TGCGCCAGCAGCCAAGAGGGGGGTCGACCCCCCCAAATGGTTGAAGCTTTCTTT	CASSQEGGRPPQMVEAFF	TRBV3-1/TRBV3-2	-	-	TRBJ1-1
TGTGCCAGCAGTTACTGGCCATTGTCTGGAAACACCATATATTTT	CASSYWPLSGNTIYF	TRBV6-5	-	once	TRBJ1-3
TGTGCCAGTAGAACGGGACAGAGCATGAACACTGAAGCTTTCTTT	CASRTGQSMNTEAFF	TRBV19	TRBD1	-	TRBJ1-1
TGTGCCAGCAGCTTGGTGCCGGGAAACACTGAAGCTTTCTTT	CASSLVPGNTEAFF	TRBV5-4	-	-	TRBJ1-1
TGTGCCAGCTTCGACGGGACAGGGTCAGGGGAGCAGTACTTC	CASFDGTGSGEQYF	TRBV28	TRBD1	-	TRBJ2-7
TGTGCCAGCAGCCAAGATCGTAGGGGAGGAAGCCACAATGAGCAGTTCTTC	CASSQDRRGGSHNEQFF	TRBV4-2	-	-	TRBJ2-1
TGCGCCAGCAGCCCGGACAGATTTGATGAAAAACTGTTTTTT	CASSPDRFDEKLFF	TRBV5-1	-	-	TRBJ1-4
TGTGCCAGCAACCTAGCGGGAGGGCCCCGGGAGACCCAGTACTTC	CASNLAGGPRETQYF	TRBV28	TRBD2	once	TRBJ2-5
TGCAGTGCTAGCGGGTACAATGAGCAGTTCTTC	CSASGYNEQFF	TRBV20-1	-	-	TRBJ2-1
TGTGCCAGCAGGCCCGGGACAGGGCCAAATCAGCCCCAGCATTTT	CASRPGTGPNQPQHF	TRBV2	TRBD1	-	TRBJ1-5
TGTGCCAGCAGGGAGGGGTTGGAGCAGTACTTC	CASREGLEQYF	TRBV28	-	few	TRBJ2-7
TGTGCCAGCAGCAAAGGCCCTTGGCGGGAGGAGGACAATGAGCAGTTCTTC	CASSKGPWREEDNEQFF	TRBV21-1	-	once	TRBJ2-1
TGTGCCAGTAGTATAGGAGGGCAGGGGAGCTATGGCTACACCTTC	CASSIGGQGSYGYTF	TRBV19	-	-	TRBJ1-2
TGTGCCAGCAGGGGCCCCTACGAGCAGTACTTC	CASRGPYEQYF	TRBV28	-	-	TRBJ2-7